This T cell receptor (beta chain) is drawn from a study of cytomegalovirus exposure and HLA in healthy donors. On the study more broadly: Around 77% of 398 genotyped donors fell in the Caucasian-associated ancestry cluster. Study-wide points: Later analysis showed most CMV-associated TCR beta chains appearing HLA-restricted. A later analysis revealed that TCR association rates differed between HLA loci, peaking at DRB1 and bottoming out at HLA-C. Later analysis associated a missense DCLRE1C variant with TCR beta V- and J-gene trimming.

The study ran its PCR with 60 Vbeta and 13 Jbeta primers. Assay: immunoSEQ multiplex PCR; the TCRdb copy retains only in-frame clones and omits some. The sample records roughly 190,000 clones, roughly 79% being singletons. This clone was observed a handful of times. Its antigen is as yet unknown. The CDR3 has 15 residues. Looked up from germline, CDR1 is MNHEY and CDR2 is SVGAGI. The germline V and J ends were trimmed by 7 bases and 0 bases, with 15 bases remaining between them. Sequencing was carried out using PBMCs. The TCR sequence derives from a young woman in good health and CMV-seropositive. The genes are TRBV6-5 and TRBJ1-1; D call uncertain. The CDR3 nucleotides are TGTGCCAGCAATAAATACAGAACCATGAACACTGAAGCTTTCTTT. Protein product: CASNKYRTMNTEAFF.